This T cell receptor (beta chain) was documented in a study of OX40 agonist ivuxolimab in advanced cancers. Data came from immunoSEQ multiplex PCR; TCRdb stores just in-frame clones and leaves some out. The table records approximately 91,000 clones, around 85% of them present only once. This CDR3 spans 15 amino acids. Germline V gene sequence: CDR1 LNHNV, CDR2 YYDKDF (reference sequence). The V end was cut by 2 bases, the J end by 3 bases, with 11 bases between. The V gene is TRBV15, the J gene TRBJ2-1; D gene uncertain. The material was CD4+ or CD8+ T cells sorted from blood, obtained in a trial of the OX40 agonist ivuxolimab. The sequence derives from an adult with an advanced solid tumor such as melanoma, head and neck, liver or kidney cancer. As DNA, the CDR3 is TGTGCCACCAGCAGACCCGACTGGTACTACAATGAGCAGTTCTTC. It is translated as CATSRPDWYYNEQFF.